This T cell receptor beta chain was identified during a study of T cells in Graves' hyperthyroidism and ophthalmopathy. This clonotype was seen ten or more times. Its antigen is unknown. CDR1 and CDR2 (germline): DFQATT, SNEGSKA (reference sequence). This CDR3 has 12 amino acids. Trimming took 2 bases from V and 8 from J, leaving 12 bases between them. With duration under 3 months, ophthalmopathy was active: Clinical Activity Score at least 3, NOSPECS at least 4. Regions amplified from RNA transcripts were the TCR beta CDR3 regions. During a first-round RT-PCR of the TCR CDR3, the HTBI primer set was used. TCRdb processed the multiplex PCR reads anew with MiXCR; each CDR3 protein has one entry. The data show about 520,000 distinct CDR3 sequences, 24% seen once. Study-wide findings and caveats: Model-based prediction identified ophthalmopathy a median roughly 6.1 months prior to its onset.

This TCR came from a woman aged 25 to 39 with Graves' ophthalmopathy. This chain uses TRBV20-1 with TRBJ1-2; tentatively, D is TRBD1 (6 bases). Sample: blood. The CDR3 reads CSARIGQSGYTF. In DNA form, the CDR3 reads TGCAGTGCTAGAATAGGACAGTCCGGCTACACCTTC.